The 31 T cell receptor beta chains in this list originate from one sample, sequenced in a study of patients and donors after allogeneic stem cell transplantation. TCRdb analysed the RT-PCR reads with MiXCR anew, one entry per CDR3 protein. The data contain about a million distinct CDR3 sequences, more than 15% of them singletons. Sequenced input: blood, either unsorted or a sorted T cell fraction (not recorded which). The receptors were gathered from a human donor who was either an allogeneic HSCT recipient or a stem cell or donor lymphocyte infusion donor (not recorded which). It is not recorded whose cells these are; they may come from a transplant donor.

The CDR3, as DNA: TGTGCCAGCTCCCACGGGGACGGTGAGCAGTTCTTC. This gives the protein CASSHGDGEQFF. The chain recombines TRBV6-5 with TRBJ2-1; either TRBD1 or TRBD2 may supply D (5 bases each). The CDR3 runs to 12 residues. The germline gives CDR1 MNHEY, CDR2 SVGAGI. The germline V and J ends were trimmed by 8 bases and 9 bases, with 14 bases remaining between them.

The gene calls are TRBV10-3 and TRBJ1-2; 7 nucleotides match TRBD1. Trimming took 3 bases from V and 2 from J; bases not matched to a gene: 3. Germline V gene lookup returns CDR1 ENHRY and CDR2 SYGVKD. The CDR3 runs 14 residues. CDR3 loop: CAISELQGNYGYTF. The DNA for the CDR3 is TGTGCCATCAGTGAATTACAGGGGAACTATGGCTACACCTTC.

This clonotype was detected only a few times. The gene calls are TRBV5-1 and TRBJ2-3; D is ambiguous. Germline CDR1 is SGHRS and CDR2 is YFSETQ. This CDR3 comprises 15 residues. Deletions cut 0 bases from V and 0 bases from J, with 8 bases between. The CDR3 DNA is TGCGCCAGCAGCTTGGAGTCCTCGAGCACAGATACGCAGTATTTT. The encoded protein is CASSLESSSTDTQYF.

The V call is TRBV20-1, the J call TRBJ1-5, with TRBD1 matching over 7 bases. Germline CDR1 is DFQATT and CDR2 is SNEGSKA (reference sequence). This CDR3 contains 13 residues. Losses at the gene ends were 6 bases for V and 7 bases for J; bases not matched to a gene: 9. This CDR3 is CSAQDRVHQPQHF. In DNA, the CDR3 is TGCAGTGCCCAAGACAGGGTACACCAGCCCCAGCATTTT.

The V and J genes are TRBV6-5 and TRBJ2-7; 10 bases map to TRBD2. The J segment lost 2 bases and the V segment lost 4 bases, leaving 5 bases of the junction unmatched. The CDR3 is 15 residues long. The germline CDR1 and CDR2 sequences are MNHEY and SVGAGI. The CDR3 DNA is TGTGCCAGCAGTTTCGCAGGACTAGCGGCCTACGAGCAGTACTTC. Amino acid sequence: CASSFAGLAAYEQYF.

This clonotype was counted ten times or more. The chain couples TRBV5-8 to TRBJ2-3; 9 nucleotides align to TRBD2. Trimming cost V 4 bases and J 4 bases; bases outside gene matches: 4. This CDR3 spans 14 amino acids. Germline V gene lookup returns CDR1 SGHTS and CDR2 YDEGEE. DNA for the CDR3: TGTGCCAGCAGCCCGGGACTAGCCCCAGATACGCAGTATTTT. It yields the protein CASSPGLAPDTQYF.

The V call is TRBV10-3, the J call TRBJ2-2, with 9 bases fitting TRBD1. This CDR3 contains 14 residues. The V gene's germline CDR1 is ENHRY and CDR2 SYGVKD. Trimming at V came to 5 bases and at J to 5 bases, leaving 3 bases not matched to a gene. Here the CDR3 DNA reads TGTGCCATCAGTCCCGGGACAGGGACCGGGGAGCTGTTTTTT. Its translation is CAISPGTGTGELFF.

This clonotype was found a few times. The CDR3 is CASSSGQGWRAEAFF. CDR3 DNA: TGTGCCAGCAGTTCCGGACAGGGGTGGAGGGCTGAAGCTTTCTTT. This chain uses TRBV12-3 or TRBV12-4 with TRBJ1-1; TRBD1 aligns across 9 bases. J gave up 6 bases and V 4 bases, and 9 bases lay outside the gene matches. The CDR3 is made up of 15 amino acids.

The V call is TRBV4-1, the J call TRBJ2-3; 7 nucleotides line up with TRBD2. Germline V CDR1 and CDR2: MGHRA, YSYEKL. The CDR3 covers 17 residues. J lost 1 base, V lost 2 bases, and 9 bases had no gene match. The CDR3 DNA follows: TGCGCCAGCAGCCAATCCCAGGTGGGGGGGGGCACAGATACGCAGTATTTT. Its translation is CASSQSQVGGGTDTQYF.

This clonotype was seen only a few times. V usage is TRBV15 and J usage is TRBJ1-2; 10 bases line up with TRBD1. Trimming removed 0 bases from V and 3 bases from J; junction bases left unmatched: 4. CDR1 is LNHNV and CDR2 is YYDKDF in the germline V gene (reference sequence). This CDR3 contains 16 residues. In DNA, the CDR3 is TGTGCCACCAGCAGAGATCAGGGACAGGGGTACTATGGCTACACCTTC. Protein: CATSRDQGQGYYGYTF.

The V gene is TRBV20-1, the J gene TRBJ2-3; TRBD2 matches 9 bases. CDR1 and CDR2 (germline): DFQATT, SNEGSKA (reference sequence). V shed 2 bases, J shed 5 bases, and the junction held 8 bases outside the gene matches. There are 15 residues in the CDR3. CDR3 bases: TGCAGTGCTAGACGGTTGCGGGGGGGCGGAGATACGCAGTATTTT. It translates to CSARRLRGGGDTQYF.

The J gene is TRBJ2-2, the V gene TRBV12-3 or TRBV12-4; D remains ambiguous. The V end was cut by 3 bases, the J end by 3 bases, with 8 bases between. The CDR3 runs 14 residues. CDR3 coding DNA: TGTGCCAGCAGTTTGATGGGGTACACCGGGGAGCTGTTTTTT. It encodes CASSLMGYTGELFF.

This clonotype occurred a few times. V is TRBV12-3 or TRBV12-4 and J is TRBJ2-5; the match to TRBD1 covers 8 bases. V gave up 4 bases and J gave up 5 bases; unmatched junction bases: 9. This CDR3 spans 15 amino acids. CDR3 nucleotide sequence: TGTGCCAGCAGTTCCACCTCGACAGGGGACGAGACCCAGTACTTC. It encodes CASSSTSTGDETQYF.

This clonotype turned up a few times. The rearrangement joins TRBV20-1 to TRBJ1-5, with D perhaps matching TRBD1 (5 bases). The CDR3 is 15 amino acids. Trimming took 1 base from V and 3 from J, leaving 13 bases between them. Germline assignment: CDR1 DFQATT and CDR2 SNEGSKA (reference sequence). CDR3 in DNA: TGCAGTGCTAGAGTAGGTCGGGGGTACAATCAGCCCCAGCATTTT. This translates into CSARVGRGYNQPQHF.

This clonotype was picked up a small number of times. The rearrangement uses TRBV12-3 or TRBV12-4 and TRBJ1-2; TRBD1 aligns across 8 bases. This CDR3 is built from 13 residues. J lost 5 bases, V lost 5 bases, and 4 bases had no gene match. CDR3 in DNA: TGTGCCAGCAGTCCCAACAGGGGGTATGGCTACACCTTC. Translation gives CASSPNRGYGYTF.

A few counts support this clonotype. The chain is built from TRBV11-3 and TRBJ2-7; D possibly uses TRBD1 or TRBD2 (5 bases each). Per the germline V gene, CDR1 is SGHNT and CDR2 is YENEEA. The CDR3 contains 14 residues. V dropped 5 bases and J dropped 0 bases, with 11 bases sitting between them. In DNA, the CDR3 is TGTGCCAGCAGCCGCCGGGACCTCTCCTACGAGCAGTACTTC. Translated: CASSRRDLSYEQYF.

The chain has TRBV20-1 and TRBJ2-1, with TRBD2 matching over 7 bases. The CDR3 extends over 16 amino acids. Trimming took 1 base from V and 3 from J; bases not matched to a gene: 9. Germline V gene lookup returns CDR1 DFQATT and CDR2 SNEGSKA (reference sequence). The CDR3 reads CSARVLGLAVYNEQFF. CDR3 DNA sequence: TGCAGTGCTAGAGTTTTGGGTCTAGCGGTCTACAATGAGCAGTTCTTC.

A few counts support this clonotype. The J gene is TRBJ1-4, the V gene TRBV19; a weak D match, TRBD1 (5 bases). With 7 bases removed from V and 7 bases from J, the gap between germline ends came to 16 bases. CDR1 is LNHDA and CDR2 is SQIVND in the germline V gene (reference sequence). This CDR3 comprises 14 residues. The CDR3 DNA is TGTGCCAGTAACTCCTACGGGGGAGGTGAAAAACTGTTTTTT. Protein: CASNSYGGGEKLFF.

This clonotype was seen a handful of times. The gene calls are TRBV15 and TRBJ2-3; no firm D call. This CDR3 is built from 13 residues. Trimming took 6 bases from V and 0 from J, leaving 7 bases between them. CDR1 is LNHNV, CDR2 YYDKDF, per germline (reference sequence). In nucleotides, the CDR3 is TGTGCCACCAGTCCCAGCAGCACAGATACGCAGTATTTT. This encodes CATSPSSTDTQYF.

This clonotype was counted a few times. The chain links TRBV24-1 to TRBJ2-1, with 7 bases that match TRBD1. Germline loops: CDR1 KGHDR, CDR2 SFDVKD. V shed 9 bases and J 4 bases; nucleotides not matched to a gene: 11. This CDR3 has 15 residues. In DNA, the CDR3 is TGTGCCACCGGACCGTCAGTACAGGGGTACAATGAGCAGTTCTTC. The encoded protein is CATGPSVQGYNEQFF.

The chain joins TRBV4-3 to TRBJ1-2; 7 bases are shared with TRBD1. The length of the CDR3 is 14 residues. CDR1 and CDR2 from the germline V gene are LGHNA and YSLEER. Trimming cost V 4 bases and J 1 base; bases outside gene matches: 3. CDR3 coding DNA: TGCGCCAGCAGCCGGACAGGCCTTAACTATGGCTACACCTTC. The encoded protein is CASSRTGLNYGYTF.

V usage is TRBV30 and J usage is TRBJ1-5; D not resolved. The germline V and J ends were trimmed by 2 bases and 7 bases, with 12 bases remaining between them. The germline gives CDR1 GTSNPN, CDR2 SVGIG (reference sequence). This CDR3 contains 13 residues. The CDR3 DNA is TGTGCCTGGAGTTCGGGTGGGGTGCAGCCCCAGCATTTT. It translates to CAWSSGGVQPQHF.

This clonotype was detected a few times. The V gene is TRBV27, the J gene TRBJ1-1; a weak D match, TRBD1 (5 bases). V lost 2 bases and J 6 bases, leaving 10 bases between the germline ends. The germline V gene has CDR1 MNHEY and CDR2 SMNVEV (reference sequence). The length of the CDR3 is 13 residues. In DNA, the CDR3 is TGTGCCAGCAGTTTAGCAAGGGGAGCTGAAGCTTTCTTT. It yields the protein CASSLARGAEAFF.

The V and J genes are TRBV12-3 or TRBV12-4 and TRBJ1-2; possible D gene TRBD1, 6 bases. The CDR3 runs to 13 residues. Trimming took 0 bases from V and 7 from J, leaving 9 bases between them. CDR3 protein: CASSLAEGGGYTF. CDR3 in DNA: TGTGCCAGCAGTTTAGCGGAAGGGGGTGGCTACACCTTC.

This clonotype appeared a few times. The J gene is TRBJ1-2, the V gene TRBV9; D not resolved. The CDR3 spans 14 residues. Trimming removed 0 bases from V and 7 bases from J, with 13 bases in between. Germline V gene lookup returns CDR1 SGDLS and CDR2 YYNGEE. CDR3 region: CASSVGTLKGGYTF. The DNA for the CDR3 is TGTGCCAGCAGCGTAGGGACCCTAAAGGGTGGCTACACCTTC.

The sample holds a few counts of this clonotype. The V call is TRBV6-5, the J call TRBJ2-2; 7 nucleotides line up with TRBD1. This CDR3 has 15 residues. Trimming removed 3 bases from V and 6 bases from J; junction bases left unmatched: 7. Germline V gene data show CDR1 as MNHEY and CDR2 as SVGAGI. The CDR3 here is CASSYGTGVAGELFF. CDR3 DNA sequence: TGTGCCAGCAGTTATGGTACAGGGGTTGCCGGGGAGCTGTTTTTT.

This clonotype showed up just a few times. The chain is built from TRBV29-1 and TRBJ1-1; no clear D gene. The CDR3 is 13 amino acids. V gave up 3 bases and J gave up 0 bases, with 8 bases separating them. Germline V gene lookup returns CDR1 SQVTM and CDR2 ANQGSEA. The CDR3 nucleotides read TGCAGCGTTGATTCAGGCTTGAACACTGAAGCTTTCTTT. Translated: CSVDSGLNTEAFF. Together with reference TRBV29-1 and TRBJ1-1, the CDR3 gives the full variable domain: SAVISQKPSRDICQRGTSLTIQCQVDSQVTMMFWYRQQPGQSLTLIATANQGSEATYESGFVIDKFPISRPNLTFSTLTVSNMSPEDSSIYLCSVDSGLNTEAFFGQGTRLTVV.

CDR3 amino acids: CSASTVSYNEQFF. Here the CDR3 DNA reads TGCAGTGCTTCGACAGTATCCTACAATGAGCAGTTCTTC. The chain joins TRBV20-1 to TRBJ2-1; a possible D gene is TRBD1 (5 bases). V was cut by 5 bases and J by 1 base, with 9 bases left in between. CDR3 size: 13 residues. Germline CDR1 is DFQATT and CDR2 is SNEGSKA (reference sequence).

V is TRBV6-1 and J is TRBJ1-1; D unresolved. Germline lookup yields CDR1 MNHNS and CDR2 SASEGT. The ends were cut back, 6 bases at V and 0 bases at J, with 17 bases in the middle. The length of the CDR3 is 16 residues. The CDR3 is CASSAPLGPLNTEAFF. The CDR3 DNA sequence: TGTGCCAGCAGCGCTCCCCTAGGACCTCTGAACACTGAAGCTTTCTTT.

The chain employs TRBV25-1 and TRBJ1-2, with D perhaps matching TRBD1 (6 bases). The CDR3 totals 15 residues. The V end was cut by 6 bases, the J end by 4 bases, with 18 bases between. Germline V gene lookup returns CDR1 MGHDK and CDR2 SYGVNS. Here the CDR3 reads CASSFPAGTIYGYTF. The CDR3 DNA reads TGTGCCAGCAGCTTTCCGGCAGGGACAATCTATGGCTACACCTTC.

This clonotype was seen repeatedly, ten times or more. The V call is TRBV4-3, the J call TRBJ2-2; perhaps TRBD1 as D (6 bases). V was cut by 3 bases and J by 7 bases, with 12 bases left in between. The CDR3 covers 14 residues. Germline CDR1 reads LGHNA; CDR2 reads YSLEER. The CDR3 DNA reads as TGCGCCAGCAGCCAGAAAACAGGGTACGGGGAGCTGTTTTTT. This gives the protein CASSQKTGYGELFF.